The sequence of this T cell receptor (beta chain) was determined in a study of T cells expressing NK-cell markers. Study-wide findings and caveats: In four donors, dominant clonotypes made up roughly 25-60.1% of CD3+CD56-NKG2C+ cells.

Remarks on this clonotype: Its antigen remains unidentified.

From its re-call of the 5' RACE reads, TCRdb lists each CDR3 protein once, without DNA. Its table lists roughly 390,000 distinct CDR3 sequences. The sample taken for sequencing was blood T cells: a sorted CD56 or NKG2C T cell subset, CD4+ or CD8+ T cells, or bulk PBMC T cells (not recorded which). The sequence was collected from a woman aged 45-65 years in good health.

The CDR3 is CATSDAGGGQETQYF. V and J are TRBV15 and TRBJ2-5; TCRdb selects TRBD1, and the lack of DNA leaves this call unchecked. Germline assignment: CDR1 LNHNV and CDR2 YYDKDF (reference sequence). The CDR3 length is 15 residues.